This T cell receptor (beta chain) was obtained from a study of CD8 T cells in Susac syndrome. Random hexamers were used to reverse transcribe 0.5 to 1 ug of RNA. Amplification of the TCR beta CDR3 was carried out by immunoSEQ multiplex PCR, which spanned a total of 54 Vbeta and 13 Jbeta segments. TCRdb redid the calling of the immunoSEQ multiplex PCR reads with MiXCR, one entry per CDR3 protein. The sample shows fewer than 350,000 distinct CDR3 sequences, just over 90% of them seen only once. This clonotype occurred once. The junction differs from germline at one of its ends, possibly a read error. This CDR3 region has 10 residues. The T cells that were sequenced for TCR beta were CD8+ and CD4+ cells from blood. Bulk CD8+ and CD4+ cells came from magnetic negative isolation; CD8+ TEMRA by FACS.

This clonotype was sampled from a human donor with multiple sclerosis. The chain links TRBV23-1 to TRBJ2-7; D might be TRBD1 (6 bases). TRBV23-1 is reported as an ORF; its role is uncertain. The sequenced material came from CD4+ T cells from PBMCs. CDR3 amino acids: CARRTVRPGF. The CDR3 region has the DNA TGCGCCAGACGGACAGTTCGCCCCGGCTTC.